This T cell receptor beta chain came from a study of glioma-infiltrating T cells after dendritic cell vaccination. Described time point: after dendritic cell vaccination, including at tumor progression/relapse. Clones were sequenced by immunoSEQ multiplex PCR, and TCRdb holds only the in-frame ones, with some missing. The sample holds tens of thousands of clones, over 75% seen once. The length of the CDR3 is 16 residues. Trimming at V came to 4 bases and at J to 5 bases, leaving 15 bases not matched to a gene. Looked up from germline, CDR1 is SGDLS and CDR2 is YYNGEE. This TCR derives from a human donor with glioblastoma. The J gene is TRBJ2-7, the V gene TRBV9, with TRBD1 identical over 7 bases. The source was blood, collected after dendritic cell vaccination. CDR3: CASSPSGRQGSHEQYF. CDR3 nucleotide sequence: TGTGCCAGCAGCCCTTCCGGGCGACAGGGAAGCCACGAGCAGTACTTC.